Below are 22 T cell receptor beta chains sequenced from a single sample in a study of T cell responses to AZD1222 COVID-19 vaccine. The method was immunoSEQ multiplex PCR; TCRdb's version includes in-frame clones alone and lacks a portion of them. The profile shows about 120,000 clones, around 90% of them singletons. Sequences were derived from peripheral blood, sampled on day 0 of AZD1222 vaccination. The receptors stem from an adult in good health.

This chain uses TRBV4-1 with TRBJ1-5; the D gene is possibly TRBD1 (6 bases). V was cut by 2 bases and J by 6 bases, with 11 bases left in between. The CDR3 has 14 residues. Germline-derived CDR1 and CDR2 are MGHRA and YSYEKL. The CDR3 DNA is TGCGCCAGCAGCCAAATCCAGGGGCCTCAGCCCCAGCATTTT. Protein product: CASSQIQGPQPQHF.

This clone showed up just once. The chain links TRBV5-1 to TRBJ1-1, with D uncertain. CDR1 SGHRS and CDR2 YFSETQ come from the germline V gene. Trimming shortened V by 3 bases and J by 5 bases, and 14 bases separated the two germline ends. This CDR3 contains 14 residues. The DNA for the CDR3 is TGCGCCAGCAGCTCCCTCGGACGAACAACTGAAGCTTTCTTT. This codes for CASSSLGRTTEAFF.

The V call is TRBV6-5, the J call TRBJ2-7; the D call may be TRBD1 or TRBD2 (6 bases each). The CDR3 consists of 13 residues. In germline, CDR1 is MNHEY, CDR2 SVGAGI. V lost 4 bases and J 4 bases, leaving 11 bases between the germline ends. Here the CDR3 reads CASSFQGRYEQYF. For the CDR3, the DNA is TGTGCCAGCAGTTTTCAGGGGAGGTACGAGCAGTACTTC.

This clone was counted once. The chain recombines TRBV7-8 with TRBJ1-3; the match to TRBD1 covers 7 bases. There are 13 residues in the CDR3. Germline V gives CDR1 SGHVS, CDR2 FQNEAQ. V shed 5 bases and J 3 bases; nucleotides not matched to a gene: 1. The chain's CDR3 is CASSRDSGNTIYF. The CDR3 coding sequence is TGTGCCAGCAGCCGGGACAGTGGAAACACCATATATTTT.

The CDR3 coding sequence is TGTGCCAGCAGCTGGGGGGACAGCAACTATGGCTACACCTTC. Translated: CASSWGDSNYGYTF. The chain links TRBV5-6 to TRBJ1-2, with 7 bases fitting TRBD1. Trimming removed 3 bases from V and 2 bases from J; junction bases left unmatched: 4. Germline values: CDR1 SGHDT, CDR2 YYEEEE. The CDR3 is 14 amino acids.

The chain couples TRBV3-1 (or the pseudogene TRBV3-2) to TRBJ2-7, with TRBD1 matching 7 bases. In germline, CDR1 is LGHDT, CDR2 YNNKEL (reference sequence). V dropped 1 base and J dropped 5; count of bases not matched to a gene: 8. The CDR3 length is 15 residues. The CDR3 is CASSQVATGWDEQYF. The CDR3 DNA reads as TGTGCCAGCAGCCAAGTCGCGACAGGGTGGGACGAGCAGTACTTC.

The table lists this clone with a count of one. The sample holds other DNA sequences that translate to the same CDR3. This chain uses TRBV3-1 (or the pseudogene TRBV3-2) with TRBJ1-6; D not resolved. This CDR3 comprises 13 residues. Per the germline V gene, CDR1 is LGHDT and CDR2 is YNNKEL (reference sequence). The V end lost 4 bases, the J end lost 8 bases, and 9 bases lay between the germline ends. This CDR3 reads CASSLTGDSPLHF. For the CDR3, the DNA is TGTGCCAGCAGCCTAACTGGGGATTCACCCCTCCACTTT.

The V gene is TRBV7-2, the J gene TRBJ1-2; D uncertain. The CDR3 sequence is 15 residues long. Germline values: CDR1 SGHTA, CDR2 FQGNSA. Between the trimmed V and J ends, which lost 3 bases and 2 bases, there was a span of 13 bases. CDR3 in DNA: TGTGCCAGCAGCTTCTCCAGATCCTACAACTATGGCTACACCTTC. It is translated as CASSFSRSYNYGYTF.

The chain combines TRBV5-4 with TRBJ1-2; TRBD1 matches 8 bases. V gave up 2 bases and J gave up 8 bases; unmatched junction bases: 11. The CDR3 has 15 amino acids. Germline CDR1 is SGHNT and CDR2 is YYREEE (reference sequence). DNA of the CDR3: TGTGCCAGCAGCTTAAAAGTTGGGACAGGTCAGGGCTACACCTTC. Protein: CASSLKVGTGQGYTF.

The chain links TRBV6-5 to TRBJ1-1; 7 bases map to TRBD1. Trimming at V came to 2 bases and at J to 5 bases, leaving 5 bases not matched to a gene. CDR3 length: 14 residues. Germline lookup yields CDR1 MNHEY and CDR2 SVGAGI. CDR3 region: CASSYRVQGTEAFF. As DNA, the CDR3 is TGTGCCAGCAGTTACCGAGTACAGGGGACTGAAGCTTTCTTT.

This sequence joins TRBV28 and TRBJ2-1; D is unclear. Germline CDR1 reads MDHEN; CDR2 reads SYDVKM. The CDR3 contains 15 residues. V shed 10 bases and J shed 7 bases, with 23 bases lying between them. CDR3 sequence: CATRYHDPRENEQFF. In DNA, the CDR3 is TGTGCCACCCGATACCATGACCCCCGAGAAAATGAGCAGTTCTTC.

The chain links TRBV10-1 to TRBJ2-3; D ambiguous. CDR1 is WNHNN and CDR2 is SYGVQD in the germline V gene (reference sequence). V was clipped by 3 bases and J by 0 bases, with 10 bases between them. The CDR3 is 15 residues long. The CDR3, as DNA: TGCGCCAGCAGTGACGCGGTGGCTAGCACAGATACGCAGTATTTT. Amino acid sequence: CASSDAVASTDTQYF.

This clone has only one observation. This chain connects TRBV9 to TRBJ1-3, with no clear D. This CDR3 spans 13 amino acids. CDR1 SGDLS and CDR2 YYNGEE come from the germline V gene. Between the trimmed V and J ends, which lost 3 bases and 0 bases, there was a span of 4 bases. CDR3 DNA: TGTGCCAGCAGCGCCGACTCTGGAAACACCATATATTTT. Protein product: CASSADSGNTIYF.

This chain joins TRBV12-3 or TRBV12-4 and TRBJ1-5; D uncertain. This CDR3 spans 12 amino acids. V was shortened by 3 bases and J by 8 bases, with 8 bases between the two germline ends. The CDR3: CASSLGWKPQHF. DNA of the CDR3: TGTGCCAGCAGTTTGGGGTGGAAGCCCCAGCATTTT.

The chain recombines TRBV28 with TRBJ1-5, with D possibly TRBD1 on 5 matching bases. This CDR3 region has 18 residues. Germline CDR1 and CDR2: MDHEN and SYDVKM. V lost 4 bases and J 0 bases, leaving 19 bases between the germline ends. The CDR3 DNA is TGTGCCAGCAGTTCCCGGCAGGGTTTGACTTATAGCAATCAGCCCCAGCATTTT. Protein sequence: CASSSRQGLTYSNQPQHF.

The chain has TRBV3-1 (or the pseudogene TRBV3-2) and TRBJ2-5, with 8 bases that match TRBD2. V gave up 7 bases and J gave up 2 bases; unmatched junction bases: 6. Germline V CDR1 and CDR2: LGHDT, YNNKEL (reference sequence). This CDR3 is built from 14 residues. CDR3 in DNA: TGTGCCAGCACTCTCCGGGGGGGACAAGAGACCCAGTACTTC. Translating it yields CASTLRGGQETQYF.

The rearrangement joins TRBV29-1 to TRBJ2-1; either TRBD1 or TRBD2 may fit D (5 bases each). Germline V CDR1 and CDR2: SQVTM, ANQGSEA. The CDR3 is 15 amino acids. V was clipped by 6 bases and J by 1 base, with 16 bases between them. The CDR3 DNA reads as TGCAGCGTCTCGAGGGACCGCTCTTCCTACAATGAGCAGTTCTTC. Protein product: CSVSRDRSSYNEQFF.

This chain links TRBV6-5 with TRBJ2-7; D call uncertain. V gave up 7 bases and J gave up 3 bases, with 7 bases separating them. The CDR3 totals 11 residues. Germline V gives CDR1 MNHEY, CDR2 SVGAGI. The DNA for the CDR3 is TGTGCCAGCAAGGGCCTCTACGAGCAGTACTTC. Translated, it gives CASKGLYEQYF.

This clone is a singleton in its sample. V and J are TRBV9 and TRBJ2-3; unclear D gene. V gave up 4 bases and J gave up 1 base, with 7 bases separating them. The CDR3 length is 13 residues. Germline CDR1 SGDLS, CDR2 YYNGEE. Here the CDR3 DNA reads TGTGCCAGCAGCCCCTCCGGCACAGATACGCAGTATTTT. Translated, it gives CASSPSGTDTQYF.

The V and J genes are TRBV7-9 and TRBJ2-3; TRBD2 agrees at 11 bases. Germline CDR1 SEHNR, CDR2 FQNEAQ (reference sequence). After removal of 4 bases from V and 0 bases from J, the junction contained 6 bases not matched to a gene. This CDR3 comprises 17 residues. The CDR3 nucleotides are TGTGCCAGCAGCTACCCTAGCGGGAGGCCCAGCACAGATACGCAGTATTTT. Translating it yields CASSYPSGRPSTDTQYF.

The CDR3 nucleotides are TGTGCCAGTAGGGAACAGGCCTCCTACGAGCAGTACTTC. Amino acid sequence: CASREQASYEQYF. This chain uses TRBV27 with TRBJ2-7, with a tentative D call TRBD1 (5 bases). CDR3 length equals 13 residues. Germline CDR1 and CDR2: MNHEY and SMNVEV (reference sequence). V was trimmed by 9 bases and J by 0 bases, leaving 12 bases between them.

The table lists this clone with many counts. The CDR3 region is CAGQGSTDTQYF. Here the CDR3 DNA reads TGTGCCGGACAGGGAAGCACAGATACGCAGTATTTT. The chain employs TRBV19 and TRBJ2-3; 8 bases fit TRBD1. The length of the CDR3 is 12 residues. After removal of 11 bases from V and 0 bases from J, the junction contained 1 base not matched to a gene. Germline V gene lookup returns CDR1 LNHDA and CDR2 SQIVND (reference sequence).